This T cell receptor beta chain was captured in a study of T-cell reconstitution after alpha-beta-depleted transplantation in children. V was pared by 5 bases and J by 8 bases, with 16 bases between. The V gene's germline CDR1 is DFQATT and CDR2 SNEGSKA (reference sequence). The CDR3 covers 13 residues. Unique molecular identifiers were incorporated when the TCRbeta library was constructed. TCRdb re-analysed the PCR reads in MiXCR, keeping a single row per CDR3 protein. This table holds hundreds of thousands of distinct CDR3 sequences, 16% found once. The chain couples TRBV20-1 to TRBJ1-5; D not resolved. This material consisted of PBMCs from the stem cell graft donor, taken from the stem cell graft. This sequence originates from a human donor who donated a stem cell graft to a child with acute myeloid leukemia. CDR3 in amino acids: CSALNIRREPQHF. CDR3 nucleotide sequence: TGCAGTGCTTTAAATATAAGGAGGGAGCCCCAGCATTTT.